This T cell receptor (beta chain) is from a study of cytomegalovirus exposure and HLA in healthy donors. The wider study: The Caucasian-associated ancestry cluster contained 65% to 85% of the 300 to 400 genotyped donors. Study-wide points: Most TCR sequences were seen very rarely across donors, but some public TCRs occurred in many. Earlier results showed most TCR beta V segments being productive about 87% or about 30% of the time.

Germline values: CDR1 SEHNR, CDR2 FQNEAQ (reference sequence). V gave up 6 bases and J gave up 5 bases; unmatched junction bases: 12. The CDR3 length is 15 residues. Notes on this clone: The antigen is not known.

The PCR used 60 Vbeta and 13 Jbeta primers. Sequencing used immunoSEQ multiplex PCR; TCRdb keeps in-frame clones, though not all of them. The repertoire includes about 150,000 clones, more than 75% of them detected once, and roughly 5.9% sits in the top ten. The specimen sequenced was PBMCs. The genes are TRBV7-9 and TRBJ2-5; TRBD2 aligns across 7 bases. This receptor was identified in a woman aged 40 to 50 in good health and CMV-seropositive. This CDR3 is CASSSWEGLEETQYF. Written as DNA, the CDR3 is TGTGCCAGCAGTTCCTGGGAGGGCCTAGAGGAGACCCAGTACTTC.